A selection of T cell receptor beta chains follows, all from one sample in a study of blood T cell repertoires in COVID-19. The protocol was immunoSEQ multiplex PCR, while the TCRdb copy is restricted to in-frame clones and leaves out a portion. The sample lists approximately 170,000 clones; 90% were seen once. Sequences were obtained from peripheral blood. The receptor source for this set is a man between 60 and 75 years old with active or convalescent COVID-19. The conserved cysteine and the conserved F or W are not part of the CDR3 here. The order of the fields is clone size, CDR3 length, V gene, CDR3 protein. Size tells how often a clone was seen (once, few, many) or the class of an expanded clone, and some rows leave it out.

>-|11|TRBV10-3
AIQGPSTDTQY
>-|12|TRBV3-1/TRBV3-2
ASSPSWEGSGYT
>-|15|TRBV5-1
ASRRGMGGANTGELF
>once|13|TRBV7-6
ASSMRTGFPYEQY
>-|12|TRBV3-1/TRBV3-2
ASSQLKGAGVQY
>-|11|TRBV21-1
ASRLLGDTEAF
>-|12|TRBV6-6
ASETGQGSEKLF
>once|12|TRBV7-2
ASSLGLVGNEQF
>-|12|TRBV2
ASSTMVGVYGYT
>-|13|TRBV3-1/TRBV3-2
ASSRSSPGNTEAF
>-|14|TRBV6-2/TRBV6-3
ASSPNKDRPNYGYT
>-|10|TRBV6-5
ASGGSTDTQY
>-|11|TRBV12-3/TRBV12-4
ASSPNQGQPQH
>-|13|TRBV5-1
ASRILGISTGELF